The 20 T cell receptor beta chains below all came from one sample that was sequenced in a study of response to subunit inactivated influenza vaccine. TCRdb independently ran MiXCR on the RT-PCR reads; one entry per CDR3 protein. In the table there are about 800,000 distinct CDR3 sequences, less than 25% of which are singletons. The sample here was PBMCs from blood, taken 5 days after vaccination. Every receptor here comes from a man over 45 who received an inactivated influenza vaccine.

This chain joins TRBV9 and TRBJ2-7; D is unclear. Looked up from germline, CDR1 is SGDLS and CDR2 is YYNGEE. The CDR3 extends over 14 amino acids. Trimming shortened V by 0 bases and J by 5 bases, and 12 bases separated the two germline ends. The CDR3 protein is CASSVGSPLHEQYF. The CDR3 coding sequence is TGTGCCAGCAGCGTAGGTTCCCCCCTCCACGAGCAGTACTTC.

This clonotype was picked up many times. V and J are TRBV12-3 or TRBV12-4 and TRBJ2-1; D unresolved. Trimming shortened V by 5 bases and J by 7 bases, and 12 bases separated the two germline ends. The CDR3 loop spans 13 amino acids. CDR3 DNA: TGTGCCAGCAGTCCCATGCGGCAGAATGAGCAGTTCTTC. Its translation is CASSPMRQNEQFF.

The V call is TRBV7-9, the J call TRBJ2-1; 9 nucleotides align to TRBD2. This CDR3 spans 15 amino acids. J was trimmed by 5 bases and V by 1 base; bases with no gene match: 3. Germline CDR1 and CDR2: SEHNR and FQNEAQ (reference sequence). The CDR3 spells CASSLDSGRHNEQFF. CDR3 sequence (DNA): TGTGCCAGCAGCTTAGACAGCGGGAGGCACAATGAGCAGTTCTTC. Using reference TRBV7-9 and TRBJ2-1 for the parts outside the CDR3, the full variable domain is DTGVSQNPRHKITKRGQNVTFRCDPISEHNRLYWYRQTLGQGPEFLTYFQNEAQLEKSRLLSDRFSAERPKGSFSTLEIQRTEQGDSAMYLCASSLDSGRHNEQFFGPGTRLTVL.

This clonotype was counted only a few times. The gene calls are TRBV24-1 and TRBJ2-1; a possible D gene is TRBD2 (5 bases). Germline values: CDR1 KGHDR, CDR2 SFDVKD. V gave up 3 bases and J gave up 0 bases, with 23 bases separating them. This CDR3 spans 20 amino acids. For the CDR3, the DNA is TGTGCCACCAGTGATCCCCGGCCGGGGAAAATAAAGAGCTCCTACAATGAGCAGTTCTTC. Its protein is CATSDPRPGKIKSSYNEQFF.

J is TRBJ1-5 and V is TRBV20-1; no clear D gene. Germline CDR1 reads DFQATT; CDR2 reads SNEGSKA (reference sequence). V lost 5 bases and J 0 bases, leaving 17 bases between the germline ends. This CDR3 has 16 residues. This CDR3 reads CSAFEPHFYSNQPQHF. CDR3 in DNA: TGCAGTGCTTTCGAACCCCACTTCTATAGCAATCAGCCCCAGCATTTT.

V usage is TRBV11-2 and J usage is TRBJ2-7; 10 bases are shared with TRBD2. The junction had 7 bases not matched to a gene; V was cut back by 5 bases and J by 3 bases. There are 15 residues in the CDR3. Germline V gene data show CDR1 as SGHAT and CDR2 as FQNNGV. In DNA, the CDR3 is TGTGCCAGCAGCCACATAGCGGGAGGAAGCTACGAGCAGTACTTC. Its translation is CASSHIAGGSYEQYF.

This clonotype was detected only a few times. The chain joins TRBV5-6 to TRBJ2-3; 8 nucleotides match TRBD1. Per germline, CDR1 SGHDT and CDR2 YYEEEE. V trimming: 4 bases; J trimming: 3 bases; junction bases outside the gene matches: 13. This CDR3 is built from 17 residues. The DNA for the CDR3 is TGTGCCAGCAGCGGCGTAAGGACAGGGCTTGCGACAGATACGCAGTATTTT. This translates into CASSGVRTGLATDTQYF.

This clonotype has just a few counts. The rearrangement links TRBV5-1 to TRBJ2-5; 11 bases are a match to TRBD1. The length of the CDR3 is 15 residues. V was pared by 4 bases and J by 4 bases, with 6 bases of the junction left unmatched. From germline, CDR1 is SGHRS and CDR2 YFSETQ. The CDR3 spells CASSRGTGGPETQYF. CDR3 DNA sequence: TGCGCCAGCAGCCGAGGGACAGGGGGACCAGAGACCCAGTACTTC.

The genes are TRBV4-3 and TRBJ1-4; D is unclear. Trimming removed 0 bases from V and 4 bases from J, with 12 bases in between. There are 16 residues in the CDR3. The germline gives CDR1 LGHNA, CDR2 YSLEER. The CDR3: CASSQDYGHNNEKLFF. The CDR3, as DNA: TGCGCCAGCAGCCAAGATTACGGGCATAATAATGAAAAACTGTTTTTT.

This sequence joins TRBV6-2 or TRBV6-3 and TRBJ2-7, with D unclear. The germline V gene encodes CDR1 MNHEY and CDR2 SVGEGT. Trimming took 10 bases from V and 4 from J, leaving 14 bases between them. This CDR3 spans 12 amino acids. The CDR3 loop reads CATTSDAYEQYF. CDR3 nucleotide sequence: TGTGCCACGACGTCCGACGCTTACGAGCAGTACTTC.

This clonotype was observed many times. The rearrangement uses TRBV28 and TRBJ2-3, with 9 bases identical to TRBD1. Per the germline V gene, CDR1 is MDHEN and CDR2 is SYDVKM. V was clipped by 5 bases and J by 6 bases; unmatched bases: 9. CDR3 length: 15 amino acids. CDR3 nucleotides: TGTGCCAGCAGTCCTAGGGGACAGGGAACGGATACGCAGTATTTT. This codes for CASSPRGQGTDTQYF.

The rearrangement uses TRBV11-3 and TRBJ2-2; 8 bases agree with TRBD1. Germline assignment: CDR1 SGHNT and CDR2 YENEEA. V gave up 2 bases and J gave up 6 bases; unmatched junction bases: 5. The CDR3 covers 15 residues. CDR3 in amino acids: CASSLQGAPAGELFF. CDR3 nucleotides: TGTGCCAGCAGCTTACAGGGGGCTCCAGCCGGGGAGCTGTTTTTT.

This clonotype came up a few times. V and J are TRBV4-3 and TRBJ2-3; D remains ambiguous. V gave up 0 bases and J gave up 2 bases, with 9 bases separating them. The CDR3 has 15 amino acids. Germline V gives CDR1 LGHNA, CDR2 YSLEER. Here the CDR3 reads CASSQELGNTDTQYF. The CDR3 region has the DNA TGCGCCAGCAGCCAAGAACTGGGAAACACAGATACGCAGTATTTT.

This chain joins TRBV11-1 and TRBJ2-7; 7 bases align to TRBD1. This CDR3 comprises 12 residues. J lost 1 base, V lost 10 bases, and 4 bases had no gene match. Looked up from germline, CDR1 is SGHAT and CDR2 is FQDESV (reference sequence). As DNA, the CDR3 is TGTGCCACTCAGGGACAGTCCTACGAGCAGTACTTC. Protein: CATQGQSYEQYF.

This clonotype was seen more than once but under ten times. V gene TRBV6-5 combines with J gene TRBJ1-2; 10 positions match TRBD1. Germline values: CDR1 MNHEY, CDR2 SVGAGI. Losses at the gene ends were 3 bases for V and 8 bases for J; bases not matched to a gene: 6. This CDR3 has 14 amino acids. This CDR3 is CASSYFGGQGGYTF. The CDR3 region has the DNA TGTGCCAGCAGTTATTTTGGGGGACAGGGGGGCTACACCTTC.

This clonotype occurred a few times. This sequence joins TRBV7-6 and TRBJ2-6; D is unresolved. The V and J ends lost 6 bases and 1 base respectively, with 16 bases between them. Germline values: CDR1 SGHVS, CDR2 FNYEAQ. The CDR3 covers 17 residues. The CDR3 loop is CASSLIRSGSGANVLTF. CDR3 in DNA: TGTGCCAGCAGTTTAATTAGGTCGGGTTCTGGGGCCAACGTCCTGACTTTC.

The rearrangement links TRBV8-2 to TRBJ2-3; the D segment call TRBD1 is taken from the table without a DNA check. TRBV8-2 is reported as a pseudogene. The CDR3 totals 13 residues. The DNA of the CDR3 is TGTGCCAGCGGCCCCGGGCCCACAGATACGCAGTATTTT. Its translation is CASGPGPTDTQYF.

This chain joins TRBV12-3 or TRBV12-4 and TRBJ1-1; D is possibly TRBD1 (6 bases). CDR3 length: 14 residues. Trimming removed 11 bases from V and 2 bases from J, with 18 bases in between. This CDR3 is CAAKVEGVNTEAFF. DNA of the CDR3: TGTGCCGCAAAGGTGGAGGGGGTTAACACTGAAGCTTTCTTT.

J is TRBJ1-5 and V is TRBV30; D gene uncertain. The germline V gene encodes CDR1 GTSNPN and CDR2 SVGIG (reference sequence). This CDR3 has 13 residues. Trimming took 1 base from V and 2 from J, leaving 6 bases between them. The CDR3 DNA reads as TGTGCCTGGAGTGGTCCAGGCAATCAGCCCCAGCATTTT. As protein: CAWSGPGNQPQHF.

The V call is TRBV5-1, the J call TRBJ2-1; 11 bases align to TRBD2. Per germline, CDR1 SGHRS and CDR2 YFSETQ. CDR3 length equals 16 residues. Trimming at V came to 4 bases and at J to 6 bases, leaving 9 bases not matched to a gene. For the CDR3, the DNA is TGCGCCAGCAGCCCTATAACTAGCGGGAGTGGCAATGAGCAGTTCTTC. It specifies CASSPITSGSGNEQFF.